This TCR beta chain was retrieved from a study of blood T cells in healthy people across ages. This clonotype showed up many times. The CDR3 is made up of 13 amino acids. Germline values: CDR1 MNHEY, CDR2 SVGAGI. V shed 11 bases, J shed 4 bases, and the junction held 7 bases outside the gene matches. Alongside a J-beta primer mix, a sample-barcoded 5' primer served in a second PCR lasting roughly 6 to 11 cycles. TCRdb itself ran the 5' RACE reads through MiXCR, one entry per CDR3 protein. The sample records 1.8 million or so distinct CDR3 sequences, roughly two fifths being singletons. This sequence originates from a human donor in good health. The source material was blood. The genes are TRBV6-5 and TRBJ2-1; 8 bases agree with TRBD2. The CDR3 DNA follows: TGTGCCGCGAGGGGACTAGTTTACAATGAGCAGTTCTTC. As protein: CAARGLVYNEQFF.